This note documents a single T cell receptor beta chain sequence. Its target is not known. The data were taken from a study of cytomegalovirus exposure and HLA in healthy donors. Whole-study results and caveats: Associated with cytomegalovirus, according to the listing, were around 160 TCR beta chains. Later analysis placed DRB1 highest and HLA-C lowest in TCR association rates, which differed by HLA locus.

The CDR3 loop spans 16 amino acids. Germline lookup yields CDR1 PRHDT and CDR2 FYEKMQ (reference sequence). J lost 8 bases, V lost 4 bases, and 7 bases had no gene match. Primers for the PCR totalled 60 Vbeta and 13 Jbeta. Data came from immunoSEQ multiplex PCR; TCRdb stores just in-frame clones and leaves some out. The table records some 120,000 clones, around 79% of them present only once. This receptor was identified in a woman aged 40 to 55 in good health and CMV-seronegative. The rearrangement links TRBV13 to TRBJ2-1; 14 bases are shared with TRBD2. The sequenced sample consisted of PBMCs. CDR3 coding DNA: TGTGCCAGCAGCTCAAGACTAGCGGGAGGGCGTTATGAGCAGTTCTTC. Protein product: CASSSRLAGGRYEQFF.